The next 21 T cell receptor beta chains were all read from a single sample in a study of molecular identifiers for immune sequencing clone quantification. TCRdb recomputed calls from the PCR reads with MiXCR, one row per CDR3 protein. The sample includes some 650,000 distinct CDR3 sequences, 20% seen only once; the top ten take approximately 0.9%. The sample was naive CD8+ T cells from blood, with Jurkat cell RNA spiked in. Subset meaning: FACS-sorted CD8+CD4-CCR7+CD45RA+ naive T cells. These TCRs come from a human donor in good health. Some libraries in this study had Jurkat cell RNA spiked in.

Written as DNA, the CDR3 is TGCGCCAGCAGCCAAGACTGGGACAGGTCTAACGAGCAGTACTTC. Translation: CASSQDWDRSNEQYF. The chain recombines TRBV4-3 with TRBJ2-7; 8 positions match TRBD1. J gave up 5 bases and V 0 bases, and 6 bases lay outside the gene matches. CDR1 LGHNA and CDR2 YSLEER come from the germline V gene. The CDR3 contains 15 residues.

The table lists this clonotype with many counts. The V gene is TRBV18, the J gene TRBJ2-7; TRBD2 aligns across 11 bases. The V gene's germline CDR1 is KGHSH and CDR2 LQKENI. The CDR3 extends over 15 amino acids. J gave up 3 bases and V 1 base, and 2 bases lay outside the gene matches. The DNA of the CDR3 is TGTGCCAGCTCACCACGTACTAGCGGGGGCTACGAGCAGTACTTC. Translated: CASSPRTSGGYEQYF.

The sample holds many counts of this clonotype. The chain uses TRBV20-1 and TRBJ2-7; D might be TRBD2 (5 bases). Germline values: CDR1 DFQATT, CDR2 SNEGSKA (reference sequence). Trimming left V 0 bases short and J 7 bases short, with 19 bases between. This CDR3 comprises 15 residues. The CDR3 coding sequence is TGCAGTGCTAGAGATGGAGGAGACCCGATAGATGAGCAGTACTTC. This sequence encodes CSARDGGDPIDEQYF.

The chain carries TRBV19 and TRBJ1-5, with D possibly matching TRBD1 (6 bases). The V end lost 6 bases, the J end lost 4 bases, and 16 bases lay between the germline ends. Germline values: CDR1 LNHDA, CDR2 SQIVND (reference sequence). The CDR3 consists of 15 residues. CDR3 residues: CASRIDGGSNQPQHF. The CDR3 DNA sequence: TGTGCCAGTAGGATCGATGGGGGCTCAAATCAGCCCCAGCATTTT. The full variable domain, in which reference TRBV19 and TRBJ1-5 provide the parts outside the CDR3, is DGGITQSPKYLFRKEGQNVTLSCEQNLNHDAMYWYRQDPGQGLRLIYYSQIVNDFQKGDIAEGYSVSREKKESFPLTVTSAQKNPTAFYLCASRIDGGSNQPQHFGDGTRLSIL.

CDR3 residues: CASSQDPTGFYGYTF. CDR3 nucleotide sequence: TGTGCCAGCAGCCAAGACCCTACAGGGTTCTATGGCTACACCTTC. This chain links TRBV4-2 with TRBJ1-2; tentatively, D is TRBD1 (6 bases). The V end was cut by 0 bases, the J end by 4 bases, with 12 bases between. Germline V gives CDR1 LGHNA, CDR2 YNFKEQ. The CDR3 is 15 amino acids.

This clonotype was seen ten or more times. The CDR3 DNA follows: TGTGCCAGTAGTCGCGCTTTAGCGGGAAGGTACGAGCAGTACTTC. Its protein is CASSRALAGRYEQYF. This chain links TRBV19 with TRBJ2-7, with TRBD2 matching over 8 bases. This CDR3 is built from 15 residues. Germline-derived CDR1 and CDR2 are LNHDA and SQIVND (reference sequence). J lost 4 bases, V lost 5 bases, and 10 bases had no gene match.

This clonotype occurred a few times. This may come from a read error, since a much larger clone is one base off. Because it lacks the conserved phenylalanine or tryptophan at the end, this CDR3 is likely a read error. V is TRBV4-1 and J is TRBJ2-7; TRBD1 matches at 8 bases. Germline CDR1 reads MGHRA; CDR2 reads YSYEKL. Trimming removed 3 bases from V and 6 bases from J; junction bases left unmatched: 7. The CDR3 covers 14 residues. As DNA, the CDR3 is TGCGCCAGCAGCCAGGGGACAGGTTTAAGCGAGCAGTACCTC. It codes for CASSQGTGLSEQYL.

This clonotype was seen at least ten times. The rearrangement uses TRBV7-6 and TRBJ1-1, with D uncertain. Between the trimmed V and J ends, which lost 1 base and 1 base, there was a span of 10 bases. The germline gives CDR1 SGHVS, CDR2 FNYEAQ. The CDR3 has 15 amino acids. This CDR3 reads CASSLESSPNTEAFF. Here the CDR3 DNA reads TGTGCCAGCAGCTTAGAATCCAGCCCGAACACTGAAGCTTTCTTT.

This chain uses TRBV6-5 with TRBJ1-1; 9 bases line up with TRBD1. From germline, CDR1 is MNHEY and CDR2 SVGAGI. J gave up 3 bases and V 2 bases, and 1 base lay outside the gene matches. The CDR3 loop spans 14 amino acids. As DNA, the CDR3 is TGTGCCAGCAGTTACCGGACAGGGGACACTGAAGCTTTCTTT. Protein product: CASSYRTGDTEAFF.

Worth noting for this clonotype: A much larger clone differs from this one at a single base, so this may be a read error. The chain is built from TRBV30 and TRBJ2-7, with 11 bases matching TRBD2. This CDR3 is built from 13 residues. Germline values: CDR1 GTSNPN, CDR2 SVGIG (reference sequence). CDR3 loop: CAWSTSGSGEQHF. The DNA of the CDR3 is TGTGCCTGGTCCACTAGCGGGAGTGGTGAGCAGCACTTC. The full variable domain, completed using reference TRBV30 and TRBJ2-7, is SQTIHQWPATLVQPVGSPLSLECTVEGTSNPNLYWYRQAAGRGLQLLFYSVGIGQISSEVPQNLSASRPQDRQFILSSKKLLLSDSGFYLCAWSTSGSGEQHFGPGTRLTVT.

The table lists this clonotype with a few counts. Here the CDR3 reads CASSFYGGEDYEQYF. The CDR3 coding sequence is TGTGCCAGCAGCTTTTATGGGGGGGAAGACTACGAGCAGTACTTC. The chain uses TRBV7-2 and TRBJ2-7; the match to TRBD2 covers 7 bases. Germline V gives CDR1 SGHTA, CDR2 FQGNSA. J was trimmed by 3 bases and V by 3 bases; bases with no gene match: 8. The length of the CDR3 is 15 residues.

A few counts support this clonotype. This chain joins TRBV20-1 and TRBJ1-1; D is perhaps TRBD1 (5 bases). Deletions cut 1 base from V and 3 bases from J, with 12 bases between. The CDR3 loop spans 14 amino acids. CDR1 DFQATT and CDR2 SNEGSKA come from the germline V gene (reference sequence). The CDR3 region is CSARVRGLDTEAFF. The CDR3 nucleotides are TGCAGTGCTAGAGTGCGGGGGTTGGACACTGAAGCTTTCTTT.

This clonotype was counted a few times. J is TRBJ2-5 and V is TRBV12-3 or TRBV12-4; a weak D match, TRBD2 (5 bases). The CDR3 extends over 12 amino acids. Trimming shortened V by 11 bases and J by 4 bases, and 14 bases separated the two germline ends. The CDR3 DNA sequence: TGTGCCGGCGCATCTAGCCCAGAGACCCAGTACTTC. It encodes CAGASSPETQYF.

This clonotype was found many times. The gene calls are TRBV12-3 or TRBV12-4 and TRBJ2-5; TRBD1 matches 7 bases. After removal of 3 bases from V and 5 bases from J, the junction contained 9 bases not matched to a gene. There are 15 residues in the CDR3. CDR3: CASSFRDSPSETQYF. The CDR3, as DNA: TGTGCCAGCAGTTTTCGGGACAGCCCTTCGGAGACCCAGTACTTC.

The chain has TRBV11-2 and TRBJ1-6, with 8 bases lining up with TRBD1. V lost 5 bases, J lost 6 bases, and 6 bases stayed unmatched. Germline CDR1 SGHAT, CDR2 FQNNGV. The CDR3 spans 15 residues. CDR3 sequence: CASSIPGQVNSPLHF. For the CDR3, the DNA is TGTGCCAGCAGCATTCCGGGACAGGTTAATTCACCCCTCCACTTT.

There are many counts of this clonotype. The V gene is TRBV18, the J gene TRBJ1-4; perhaps TRBD1 as D (5 bases). Germline CDR1 is KGHSH and CDR2 is LQKENI. The length of the CDR3 is 16 residues. Trimming shortened V by 3 bases and J by 3 bases, and 14 bases separated the two germline ends. In nucleotides, the CDR3 is TGTGCCAGCTCACCGCCTGACCCAGGGCCTAATGAAAAACTGTTTTTT. It specifies CASSPPDPGPNEKLFF.

This clonotype was seen ten or more times. This sequence joins TRBV7-2 and TRBJ2-1, with D hard to call. The CDR3 length is 13 residues. The germline V gene has CDR1 SGHTA and CDR2 FQGNSA. The V and J ends lost 5 bases and 3 bases respectively, with 8 bases between them. CDR3 nucleotides: TGTGCCAGCAGCACTTTCAACTACAATGAGCAGTTCTTC. Translated, it gives CASSTFNYNEQFF.

About this clonotype: This could be a read error, since a much larger clone is one nucleotide away. J is TRBJ1-2 and V is TRBV7-9; the D is unclear. Germline assignment: CDR1 SEHNR and CDR2 FQNEAQ (reference sequence). The CDR3 spans 13 residues. The CDR3 sequence is CASSYQEDYGCTF. The CDR3, as DNA: TGTGCCAGCAGCTATCAAGAGGACTATGGCTGCACCTTC.

Comments on this clonotype: This sequence may be a read error, since a much larger clone differs from it by one base. V gene TRBV5-1 combines with J gene TRBJ1-1; D not resolved. Trimming pared 4 bases from V and 3 bases from J, leaving 19 bases between. This CDR3 has 16 residues. The V gene's germline CDR1 is SGHRS and CDR2 YFSETQ. The CDR3 protein is CASSAGRRPEDTEAFF. CDR3 nucleotides: TGCGCCAGCAGCGCTGGACGGAGGCCGGAGGACACTGAAGCTTTCTTT.

Ten or more counts support this clonotype. CDR3 DNA sequence: TGTGCCAGCAGTCCCGGAGGGACGGATGGCTACACCTTC. Its protein is CASSPGGTDGYTF. The rearrangement joins TRBV28 to TRBJ1-2; tentatively, D is TRBD1 (5 bases). The CDR3 is 13 amino acids. CDR1 is MDHEN, CDR2 SYDVKM, per germline. Trimming took off 5 bases at V and 6 bases at J, with 13 bases between the two ends.

The V and J genes are TRBV5-1 and TRBJ2-1; either TRBD1 or TRBD2 may supply D (5 bases each). CDR3 length: 12 residues. Trimming pared 3 bases from V and 9 bases from J, leaving 10 bases between. Looked up from germline, CDR1 is SGHRS and CDR2 is YFSETQ. The DNA for the CDR3 is TGCGCCAGCAGCTGGGGGACGACTGAGCAGTTCTTC. This translates into CASSWGTTEQFF.